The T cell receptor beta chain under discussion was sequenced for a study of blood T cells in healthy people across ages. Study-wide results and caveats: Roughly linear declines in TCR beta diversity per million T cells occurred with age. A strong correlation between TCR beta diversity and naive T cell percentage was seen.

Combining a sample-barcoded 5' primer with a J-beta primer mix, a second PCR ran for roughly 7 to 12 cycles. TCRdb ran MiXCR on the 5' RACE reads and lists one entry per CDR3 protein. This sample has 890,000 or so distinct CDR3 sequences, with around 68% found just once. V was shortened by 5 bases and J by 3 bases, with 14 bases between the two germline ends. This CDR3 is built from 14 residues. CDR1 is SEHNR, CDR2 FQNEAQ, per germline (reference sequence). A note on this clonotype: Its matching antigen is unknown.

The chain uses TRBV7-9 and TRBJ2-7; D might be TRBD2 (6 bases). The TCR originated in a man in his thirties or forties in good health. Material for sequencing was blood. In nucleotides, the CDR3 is TGTGCCAGCAGCGTTACGGGACTCATCTACGAGCAGTACTTC. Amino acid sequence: CASSVTGLIYEQYF. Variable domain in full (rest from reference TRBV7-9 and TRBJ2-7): DTGVSQNPRHKITKRGQNVTFRCDPISEHNRLYWYRQTLGQGPEFLTYFQNEAQLEKSRLLSDRFSAERPKGSFSTLEIQRTEQGDSAMYLCASSVTGLIYEQYFGPGTRLTVT.